The subject of this entry is one TCR beta chain. The data were obtained in a study of tumor T cells in aggressive B-cell lymphoma. Here immunoSEQ multiplex PCR was the method, and the copy in TCRdb shows in-frame clones only, minus some. The sample gives about 9,000 clones, 70% to 90% of which show up once; 3.4% is in the top ten. The germline V gene has CDR1 SGHNT and CDR2 YYREEE (reference sequence). The CDR3 has 16 residues. Trimming pared 0 bases from V and 1 base from J, leaving 10 bases between. The TCR was taken from an adult with diffuse large B cell lymphoma. This chain uses TRBV5-4 with TRBJ2-2; D gene uncertain. Specimen: tumor tissue. The CDR3 DNA reads TGTGCCAGCAGCTTGGCGGTAGCCATGAACACCGGGGAGCTGTTTTTT. The encoded protein is CASSLAVAMNTGELFF.